The source of this T cell receptor beta chain is a study of cytomegalovirus exposure and HLA in healthy donors. Looked up from germline, CDR1 is SGHAT and CDR2 is FQNNGV. This CDR3 comprises 15 residues. V lost 7 bases to trimming and J lost 9 bases, with 25 bases between them. PCR amplification relied on 60 Vbeta primers (plus 13 Jbeta primers). Only in-frame clones appear in the TCRdb table, and some are missing; sequencing was by immunoSEQ multiplex PCR. The table includes about 180,000 clones, 65% to 75% detected once. The clonotype comes from a human donor in good health. The sequenced sample was PBMCs. The genes are TRBV11-2 and TRBJ2-7, with TRBD1 as a possible D gene (5 bases). CDR3 nucleotide sequence: TGTGCCAGCACCCCAGGTGGGGCAGGGCGCCCGGGGCAGTACTTC. Encoded protein: CASTPGGAGRPGQYF. Variable domain in full (rest from reference TRBV11-2 and TRBJ2-7): EAGVAQSPRYKIIEKRQSVAFWCNPISGHATLYWYQQILGQGPKLLIQFQNNGVVDDSQLPKDRFSAERLKGVDSTLKIQPAKLEDSAVYLCASTPGGAGRPGQYFGPGTRLTVT.